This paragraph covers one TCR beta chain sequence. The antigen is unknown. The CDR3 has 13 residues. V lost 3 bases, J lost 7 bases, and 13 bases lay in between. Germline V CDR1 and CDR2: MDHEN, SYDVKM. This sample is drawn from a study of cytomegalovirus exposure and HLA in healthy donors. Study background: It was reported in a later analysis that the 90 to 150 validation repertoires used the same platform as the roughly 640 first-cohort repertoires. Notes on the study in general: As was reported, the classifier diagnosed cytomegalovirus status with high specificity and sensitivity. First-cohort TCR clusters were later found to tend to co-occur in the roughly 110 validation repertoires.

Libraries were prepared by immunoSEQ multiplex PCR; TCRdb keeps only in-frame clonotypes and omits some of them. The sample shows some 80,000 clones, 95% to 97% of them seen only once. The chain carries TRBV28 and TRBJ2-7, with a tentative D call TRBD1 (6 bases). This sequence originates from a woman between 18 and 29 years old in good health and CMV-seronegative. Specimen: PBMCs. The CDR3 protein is CASSLGHRREQYF. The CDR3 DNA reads TGTGCCAGCAGTTTGGGACACCGACGAGAGCAGTACTTC. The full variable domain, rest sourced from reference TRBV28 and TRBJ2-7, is DVKVTQSSRYLVKRTGEKVFLECVQDMDHENMFWYRQDPGLGLRLIYFSYDVKMKEKGDIPEGYSVSREKKERFSLILESASTNQTSMYLCASSLGHRREQYFGPGTRLTVT.